This TCR beta chain is drawn from a study of shared clonotypes between healthy human individuals. On the study more broadly: The cohort comprised a couple of women and a few men. Their ages spanned 18 to 49 years. Overall study findings and caveats: Donor scarcity curtailed the genetic and exposure-history diversity represented herein.

Profiled with immunoSEQ multiplex PCR; TCRdb holds only in-frame clones, not every one. The sample yields approximately 700,000 clones, around 73% seen once. Note on this clone: Its specificity is not known.

Per germline, CDR1 SQVTM and CDR2 ANQGSEA. V was pared by 4 bases and J by 4 bases, with 7 bases between. The CDR3 runs to 11 residues. This chain links TRBV29-1 with TRBJ1-2, with D maybe TRBD1 (5 bases). Sequencing was done on a sample of memory CD4+ T cells sorted from blood. Indicated subset: CD45RA-negative fraction. The sequence was obtained from a woman in her 30s in good health. Here the CDR3 DNA reads TGCAGCGTTGCCGGGGGCTATGGCTACACCTTC. It encodes CSVAGGYGYTF.